This T cell receptor beta chain was captured by sequencing in a study of Ad26.COV2.S vaccination and SARS-CoV-2 variants. Study summary: Ad26.COV2.S arm of COV1001 included the donor. Dosing was one shot or two shots 56 days apart. Study-wide results and limits: Spike-specific TCR breadth was greater after Ad26.COV2.S than placebo. Across vaccine and placebo recipients, the breadth of non-spike TCRs was similar.

Only in-frame clones appear in the TCRdb table, and some are missing; sequencing was by immunoSEQ multiplex PCR. The sample has approximately 500,000 clones, about 83% seen once. Treatment described: about 20 received Ad26.COV2.S at low or high dose, single or two shots; roughly five received placebo; per-sample allocation not given. After the first vaccine or placebo injection, samples were drawn on day 63. Turning to this clone: Its antigen is not identified.

This CDR3 has 15 residues. Germline V lookup: CDR1 MNHNY, CDR2 SVGAGI (reference sequence). V shed 6 bases, J shed 6 bases, and the junction held 11 bases outside the gene matches. The receptor was isolated from a person between 18 and 65 years old who received the Ad26.COV2.S COVID-19 vaccine or a placebo. Sequenced material: peripheral blood, taken in a trial of Ad26.COV2.S vaccine versus placebo. This chain connects TRBV6-6 to TRBJ1-1, with TRBD1 matching over 9 bases. This CDR3 is CASSLGTGRDSEAFF. CDR3 nucleotides: TGTGCCAGCAGCCTCGGGACAGGGAGGGACTCTGAAGCTTTCTTT.